Each of the 23 T cell receptor beta chains below was sequenced from the same sample in a study of blood T cell repertoires in COVID-19. Using immunoSEQ multiplex PCR, the repertoire was profiled, and TCRdb retains in-frame clones only, with some absent. The profile shows over 200,000 clones, around 88% of them singletons. Material: peripheral blood. The source is a woman under 40 who had recovered from COVID-19.

This rearrangement joins TRBV2 to TRBJ1-1; 7 bases are a match to TRBD1. The CDR3 extends over 12 amino acids. In germline, CDR1 is SNHLY, CDR2 FYNNEI. Trimming cost V 4 bases and J 11 bases; bases outside gene matches: 7. The CDR3 protein is CASSARGQEAFF. Written as DNA, the CDR3 is TGTGCCAGCAGTGCAAGGGGGCAAGAGGCTTTCTTT.

The chain couples TRBV6-4 to TRBJ2-5; D is possibly TRBD2 (6 bases). The V and J ends lost 4 bases and 2 bases respectively, with 14 bases between them. The CDR3 contains 15 residues. Germline V gene sequence: CDR1 MRHNA, CDR2 SNTAGT. The CDR3 region has the DNA TGTGCCAGCAGTGCTACGAGCGGGTCACAAGAGACCCAGTACTTC. Its protein is CASSATSGSQETQYF.

The chain uses TRBV7-3 and TRBJ1-6; weak D call: TRBD1 (5 bases). The CDR3 runs 15 residues. The ends were cut back, 0 bases at V and 10 bases at J, with 13 bases in the middle. The germline V gene has CDR1 SGHTA and CDR2 FQGTGA. CDR3 amino acids: CASSLTGGTVSPLHF. The CDR3 DNA reads as TGTGCCAGCAGCTTAACTGGTGGGACTGTCTCACCCCTCCACTTT.

The V and J genes are TRBV2 and TRBJ1-6; D remains ambiguous. The V and J ends lost 5 bases and 10 bases respectively, with 24 bases between them. In germline, CDR1 is SNHLY, CDR2 FYNNEI. The CDR3 sequence is 17 residues long. The CDR3 here is CASSRTGDKISVSPLHF. The CDR3 DNA reads TGTGCCAGCAGTCGGACTGGGGATAAGATAAGTGTGTCACCCCTCCACTTT.

J is TRBJ1-1 and V is TRBV5-6; 9 bases map to TRBD1. The J segment lost 0 bases and the V segment lost 8 bases, leaving 11 bases of the junction unmatched. CDR1 is SGHDT, CDR2 YYEEEE, per germline. This CDR3 spans 16 amino acids. CDR3 DNA: TGTGCCAGTGGCCGGGGACAGGGAAAGGTGAACACTGAAGCTTTCTTT. This codes for CASGRGQGKVNTEAFF.

The chain uses TRBV5-5 and TRBJ1-5; possible D gene TRBD1, 6 bases. Trimming took 4 bases from V and 1 from J, leaving 12 bases between them. The CDR3 sequence is 15 residues long. In germline, CDR1 is SGHKS, CDR2 YYEKEE (reference sequence). This chain's CDR3 is CASSRHRESNQPQHF. The CDR3 DNA follows: TGTGCCAGCAGCCGTCACAGGGAGAGCAATCAGCCCCAGCATTTT.

This chain links TRBV7-9 with TRBJ1-1; perhaps TRBD1 as D (6 bases). The CDR3 length is 14 residues. Germline CDR1 and CDR2: SEHNR and FQNEAQ (reference sequence). V lost 5 bases and J 6 bases, leaving 16 bases between the germline ends. CDR3 sequence reads: CASSPAGRGAEAFF. DNA of the CDR3: TGTGCCAGCAGCCCAGCGGGGAGGGGGGCTGAAGCTTTCTTT. Full variable domain (outside the CDR3, taken from reference TRBV7-9 and TRBJ1-1): DTGVSQNPRHKITKRGQNVTFRCDPISEHNRLYWYRQTLGQGPEFLTYFQNEAQLEKSRLLSDRFSAERPKGSFSTLEIQRTEQGDSAMYLCASSPAGRGAEAFFGQGTRLTVV.

The chain uses TRBV6-6 and TRBJ1-1; D not certain. Germline CDR1 MNHNY, CDR2 SVGAGI (reference sequence). V was shortened by 8 bases and J by 4 bases, with 14 bases between the two germline ends. This CDR3 contains 13 residues. The CDR3 loop reads CASGPLRGTEAFF. For the CDR3, the DNA is TGTGCCAGCGGGCCCCTTCGGGGCACTGAAGCTTTCTTT.

The chain carries TRBV10-3 and TRBJ2-5; 16 bases line up with TRBD2. The CDR3 length is 18 residues. Per germline, CDR1 ENHRY and CDR2 SYGVKD. V lost 2 bases to trimming and J lost 2 bases; unmatched junction nucleotides: 5. The CDR3 DNA sequence: TGTGCCATCAGTGAGGAATCGGGACTAGCGGGGGGGCAAGAGACCCAGTACTTC. Its protein is CAISEESGLAGGQETQYF.

The gene calls are TRBV7-2 and TRBJ2-7, with 8 bases identical to TRBD1. The CDR3 runs to 15 residues. Germline V gene lookup returns CDR1 SGHTA and CDR2 FQGNSA. Trimming removed 4 bases from V and 0 bases from J; junction bases left unmatched: 5. The CDR3 DNA follows: TGTGCCAGCAGCTATCGGACAGGGAGCTCCTACGAGCAGTACTTC. It codes for CASSYRTGSSYEQYF.

This clone was found once. The chain uses TRBV5-6 and TRBJ2-1, with a tentative D call TRBD1 (6 bases). CDR1 and CDR2 from the germline V gene are SGHDT and YYEEEE. CDR3 length equals 15 residues. V lost 4 bases, J lost 4 bases, and 15 bases lay in between. The CDR3 region is CASSGTGQTYNEQFF. The DNA of the CDR3 is TGTGCCAGCAGCGGTACGGGACAAACTTACAATGAGCAGTTCTTC.

The CDR3 reads CASSLRLAGDNSFSYEQYF. CDR3 sequence (DNA): TGTGCCAGCAGCCTTAGACTAGCGGGGGACAATTCTTTCTCCTACGAGCAGTACTTC. This chain joins TRBV4-2 and TRBJ2-7, with 12 nucleotides matching TRBD2. Germline V lookup: CDR1 LGHNA, CDR2 YNFKEQ. J gave up 0 bases and V 4 bases, and 13 bases lay outside the gene matches. The CDR3 contains 19 residues.

The chain links TRBV4-1 to TRBJ2-7, with D perhaps TRBD1 (6 bases). This CDR3 has 13 residues. Germline CDR1 reads MGHRA; CDR2 reads YSYEKL. The V gene lost 3 bases and the J gene lost 5 bases, with 11 bases spanning the gap. CDR3 region: CASSQHRANEQYF. CDR3 in DNA: TGCGCCAGCAGCCAGCACAGGGCCAACGAGCAGTACTTC.

V usage is TRBV10-3 and J usage is TRBJ1-2, with TRBD1 matching over 8 bases. From germline, CDR1 is ENHRY and CDR2 SYGVKD. This CDR3 has 14 amino acids. V dropped 6 bases and J dropped 5; count of bases not matched to a gene: 8. The CDR3 DNA follows: TGTGCCATCAGGCCGGACAGGGAAATATATGGCTACACCTTC. The encoded protein is CAIRPDREIYGYTF.

The gene calls are TRBV5-5 and TRBJ2-3; 7 bases map to TRBD1. CDR1 and CDR2 (germline): SGHKS, YYEKEE (reference sequence). With V trimmed by 1 base and J by 2 bases, 7 bases remained unmatched. CDR3 size: 16 residues. Here the CDR3 DNA reads TGTGCCAGCAGCTTGACCACCGGGACAGTCACAGATACGCAGTATTTT. Encoded protein: CASSLTTGTVTDTQYF.

This clone was found once. This chain uses TRBV20-1 with TRBJ2-2; D call uncertain. Trimming stripped 3 bases from V and 1 base from J, with 12 bases between. Germline assignment: CDR1 DFQATT and CDR2 SNEGSKA (reference sequence). This CDR3 is built from 15 residues. As DNA, the CDR3 is TGCAGTGCTAGTAGCCCCTTCTTGAACACCGGGGAGCTGTTTTTT. It translates to CSASSPFLNTGELFF.

This clone was detected only a few times. The V and J genes are TRBV29-1 and TRBJ2-1; 7 nucleotides match TRBD1. CDR1 and CDR2 (germline): SQVTM, ANQGSEA. The CDR3 runs to 15 residues. J gave up 0 bases and V 4 bases, and 6 bases lay outside the gene matches. The CDR3 here is CSVGNRGSSYNEQFF. The CDR3 nucleotides are TGCAGCGTTGGAAACAGGGGAAGCTCCTACAATGAGCAGTTCTTC.

This chain connects TRBV5-3 to TRBJ1-2; the match to TRBD1 covers 7 bases. TRBV5-3 is an ORF, and what it does is uncertain. The CDR3 covers 14 residues. The ends lost 7 bases at V and 4 bases at J; junction bases unmatched: 10. CDR3 loop: CARGEGRDSYGYTF. CDR3 DNA: TGTGCCAGAGGGGAAGGCCGGGACAGCTATGGCTACACCTTC.

The rearrangement links TRBV19 to TRBJ1-2, with TRBD1 as a possible D gene (5 bases). Trimming took 11 bases from V and 6 from J, leaving 19 bases between them. Germline CDR1 is LNHDA and CDR2 is SQIVND (reference sequence). The CDR3 is 13 amino acids. For the CDR3, the DNA is TGTGCCTTAGACACAGGAGCAGTGAATGGCTACACCTTC. It translates to CALDTGAVNGYTF.

This clone was seen a single time. The chain uses TRBV7-9 and TRBJ1-5; D may be TRBD1 (6 bases). Germline assignment: CDR1 SEHNR and CDR2 FQNEAQ (reference sequence). With 0 bases removed from V and 0 bases from J, the gap between germline ends came to 15 bases. This CDR3 is built from 18 residues. The CDR3 DNA follows: TGTGCCAGCAGCTTAGCATTGTCAGGGGACCATAGCAATCAGCCCCAGCATTTT. Translated: CASSLALSGDHSNQPQHF.

This clone was detected only once. V is TRBV5-1 and J is TRBJ2-7, with TRBD1 matching 9 bases. The CDR3 sequence is 15 residues long. V shed 0 bases and J 5 bases; nucleotides not matched to a gene: 6. In germline, CDR1 is SGHRS, CDR2 YFSETQ. The CDR3 region is CASSLGDREGNEQYF. CDR3 in DNA: TGCGCCAGCAGCTTGGGGGACAGGGAAGGGAACGAGCAGTACTTC.

The rearrangement links TRBV27 to TRBJ2-1; 8 bases agree with TRBD2. CDR3 size: 15 residues. CDR1 MNHEY and CDR2 SMNVEV come from the germline V gene (reference sequence). V shed 6 bases and J 1 base; nucleotides not matched to a gene: 5. The CDR3 region is CASRTPGGSYNEQFF. For the CDR3, the DNA is TGTGCCAGCAGAACCCCGGGGGGGTCCTACAATGAGCAGTTCTTC.

The V and J genes are TRBV7-2 and TRBJ2-3; D might be TRBD2 (6 bases). V lost 5 bases, J lost 1 base, and 13 bases lay in between. Germline assignment: CDR1 SGHTA and CDR2 FQGNSA. CDR3 length equals 15 residues. The CDR3 spells CASSRPGGGTDTQYF. CDR3 nucleotides: TGTGCCAGCAGCCGCCCGGGCGGGGGCACAGATACGCAGTATTTT.